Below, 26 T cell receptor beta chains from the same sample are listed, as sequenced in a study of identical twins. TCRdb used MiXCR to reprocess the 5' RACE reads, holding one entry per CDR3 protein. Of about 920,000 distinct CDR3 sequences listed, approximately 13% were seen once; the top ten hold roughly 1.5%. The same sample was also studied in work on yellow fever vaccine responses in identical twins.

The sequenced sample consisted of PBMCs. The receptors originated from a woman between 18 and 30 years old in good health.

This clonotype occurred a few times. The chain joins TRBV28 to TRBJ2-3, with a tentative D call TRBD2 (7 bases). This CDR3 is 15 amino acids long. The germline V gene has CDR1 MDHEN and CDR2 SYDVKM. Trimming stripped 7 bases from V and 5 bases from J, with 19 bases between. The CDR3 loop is CASTPGAGAGDTQYF. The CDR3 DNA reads TGTGCCAGCACCCCGGGCGCGGGGGCAGGAGATACGCAGTATTTT.

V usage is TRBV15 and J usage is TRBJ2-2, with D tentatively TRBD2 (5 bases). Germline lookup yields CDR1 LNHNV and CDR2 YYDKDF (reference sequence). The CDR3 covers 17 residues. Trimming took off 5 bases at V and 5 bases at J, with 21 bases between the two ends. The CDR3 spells CATSPPRDARGTGELFF. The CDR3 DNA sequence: TGTGCCACCAGCCCCCCACGGGATGCCCGAGGGACCGGGGAGCTGTTTTTT.

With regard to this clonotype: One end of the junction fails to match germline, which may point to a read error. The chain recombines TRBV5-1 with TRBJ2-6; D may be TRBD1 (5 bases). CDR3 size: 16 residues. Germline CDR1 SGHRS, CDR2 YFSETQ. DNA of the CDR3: TGCGCCAGCAGCTCCTTTGGTAACTCTGGGGCCAACGACCTGACTTTC. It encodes CASSSFGNSGANDLTF.

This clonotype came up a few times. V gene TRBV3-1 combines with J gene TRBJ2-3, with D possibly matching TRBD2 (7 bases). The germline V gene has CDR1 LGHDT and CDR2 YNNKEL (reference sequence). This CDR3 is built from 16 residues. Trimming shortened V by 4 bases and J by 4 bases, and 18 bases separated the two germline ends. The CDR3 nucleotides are TGTGCCAGCAGCCGTTCGGGGCGGGGGCTCGCAGATACGCAGTATTTT. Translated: CASSRSGRGLADTQYF.

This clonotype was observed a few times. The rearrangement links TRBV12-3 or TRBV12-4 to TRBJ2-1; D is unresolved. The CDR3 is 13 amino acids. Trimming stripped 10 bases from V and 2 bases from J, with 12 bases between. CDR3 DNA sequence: TGTGCCACCAGGTCAAGCCCCTACAATGAGCAGTTCTTC. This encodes CATRSSPYNEQFF.

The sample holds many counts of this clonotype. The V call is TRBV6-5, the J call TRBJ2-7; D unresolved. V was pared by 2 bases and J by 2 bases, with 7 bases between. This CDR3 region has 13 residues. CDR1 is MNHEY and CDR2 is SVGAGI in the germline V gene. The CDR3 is CASSYGRAYEQYF. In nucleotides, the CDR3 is TGTGCCAGCAGTTACGGACGGGCCTACGAGCAGTACTTC.

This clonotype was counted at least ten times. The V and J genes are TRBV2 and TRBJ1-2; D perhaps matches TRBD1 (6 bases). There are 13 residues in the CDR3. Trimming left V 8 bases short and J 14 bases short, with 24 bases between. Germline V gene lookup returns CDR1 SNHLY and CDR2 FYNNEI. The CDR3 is CASDRDIGAQTTF. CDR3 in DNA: TGTGCCAGCGACCGGGACATCGGCGCCCAGACTACCTTC.

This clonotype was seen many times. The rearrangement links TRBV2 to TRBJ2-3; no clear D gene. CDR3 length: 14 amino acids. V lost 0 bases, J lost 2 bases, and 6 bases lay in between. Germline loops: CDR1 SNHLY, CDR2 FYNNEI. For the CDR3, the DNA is TGTGCCAGCAGTGAAGCGACTCACACAGATACGCAGTATTTT. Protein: CASSEATHTDTQYF.

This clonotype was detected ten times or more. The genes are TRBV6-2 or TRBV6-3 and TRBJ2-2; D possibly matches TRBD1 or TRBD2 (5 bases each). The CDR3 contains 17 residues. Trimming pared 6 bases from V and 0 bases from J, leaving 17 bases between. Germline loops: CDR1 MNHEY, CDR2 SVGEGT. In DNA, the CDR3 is TGTGCCAGCAGCATTGGGCCGGGGCCCGCGAACACCGGGGAGCTGTTTTTT. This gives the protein CASSIGPGPANTGELFF.

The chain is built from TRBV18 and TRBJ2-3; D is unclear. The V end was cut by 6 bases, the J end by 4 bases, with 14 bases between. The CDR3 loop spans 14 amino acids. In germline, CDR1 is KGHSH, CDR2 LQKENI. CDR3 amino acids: CASSSTVSADTQYF. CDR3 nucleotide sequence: TGTGCCAGCTCCTCCACGGTTTCGGCAGATACGCAGTATTTT.

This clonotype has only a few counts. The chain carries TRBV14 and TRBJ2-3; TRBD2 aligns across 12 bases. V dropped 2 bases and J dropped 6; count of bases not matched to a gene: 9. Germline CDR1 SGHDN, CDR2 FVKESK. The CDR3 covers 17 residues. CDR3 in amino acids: CASSQTRTSGTSDTQYF. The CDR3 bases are TGTGCCAGCAGCCAAACCCGGACTAGCGGGACCTCCGATACGCAGTATTTT.

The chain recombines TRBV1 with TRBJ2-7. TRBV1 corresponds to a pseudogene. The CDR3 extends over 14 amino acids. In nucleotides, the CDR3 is TGCACCAGCAGCCCACTATCCCTAGGGAATGAGCAGTACTTC. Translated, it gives CTSSPLSLGNEQYF.

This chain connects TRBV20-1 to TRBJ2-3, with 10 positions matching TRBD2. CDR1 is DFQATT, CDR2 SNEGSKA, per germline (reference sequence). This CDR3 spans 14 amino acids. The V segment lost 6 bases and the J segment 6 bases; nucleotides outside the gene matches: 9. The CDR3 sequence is CSATKREGQDTQYF. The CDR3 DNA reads TGCAGTGCCACGAAGCGGGAGGGCCAGGATACGCAGTATTTT.

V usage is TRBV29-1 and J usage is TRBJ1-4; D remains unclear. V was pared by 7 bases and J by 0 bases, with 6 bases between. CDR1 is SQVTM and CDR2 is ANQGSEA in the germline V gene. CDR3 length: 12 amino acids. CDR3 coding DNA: TGCAGCGCCAGAGCAACTAATGAAAAACTGTTTTTT. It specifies CSARATNEKLFF.

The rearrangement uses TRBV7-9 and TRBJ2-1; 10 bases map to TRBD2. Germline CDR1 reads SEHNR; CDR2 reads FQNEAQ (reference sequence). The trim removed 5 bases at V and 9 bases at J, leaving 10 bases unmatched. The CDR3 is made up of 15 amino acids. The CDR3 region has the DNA TGTGCCAGCAGCACCGGGACTAGCGTGTTTGTTGAGCAGTTCTTC. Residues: CASSTGTSVFVEQFF.

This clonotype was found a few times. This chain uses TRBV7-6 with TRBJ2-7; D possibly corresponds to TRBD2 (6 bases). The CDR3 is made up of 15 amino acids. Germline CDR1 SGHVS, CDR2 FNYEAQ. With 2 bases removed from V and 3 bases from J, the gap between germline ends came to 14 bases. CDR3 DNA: TGTGCCAGCAGCTTACCCGGGAGTCAGAGCTACGAGCAGTACTTC. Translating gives CASSLPGSQSYEQYF.

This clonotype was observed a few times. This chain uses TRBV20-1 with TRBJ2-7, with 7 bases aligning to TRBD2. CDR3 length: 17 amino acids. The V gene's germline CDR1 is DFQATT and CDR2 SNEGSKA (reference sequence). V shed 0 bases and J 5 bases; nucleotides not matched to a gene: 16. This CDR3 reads CSARDDSRKRGLDEQYF. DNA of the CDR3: TGCAGTGCTAGAGACGATTCCCGGAAGCGGGGACTCGACGAGCAGTACTTC.

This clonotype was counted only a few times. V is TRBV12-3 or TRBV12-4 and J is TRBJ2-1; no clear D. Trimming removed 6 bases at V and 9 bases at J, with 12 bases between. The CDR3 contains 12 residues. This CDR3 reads CASSPTLPEQFF. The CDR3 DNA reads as TGTGCCAGCAGCCCTACCTTACCTGAGCAGTTCTTC.

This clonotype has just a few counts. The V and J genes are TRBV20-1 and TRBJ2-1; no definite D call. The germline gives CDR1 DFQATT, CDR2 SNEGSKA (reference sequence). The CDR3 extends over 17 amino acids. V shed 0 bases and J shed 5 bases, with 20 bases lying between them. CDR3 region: CSAREDLSGPRDNEQFF. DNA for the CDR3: TGCAGTGCTAGAGAGGACCTGAGTGGGCCCCGGGACAATGAGCAGTTCTTC.

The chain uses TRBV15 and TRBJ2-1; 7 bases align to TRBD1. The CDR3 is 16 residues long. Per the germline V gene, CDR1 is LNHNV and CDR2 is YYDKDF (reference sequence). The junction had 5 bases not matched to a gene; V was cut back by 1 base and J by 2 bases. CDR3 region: CATSRGGTAAYNEQFF. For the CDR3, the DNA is TGTGCCACCAGCAGAGGGGGGACAGCGGCCTACAATGAGCAGTTCTTC.

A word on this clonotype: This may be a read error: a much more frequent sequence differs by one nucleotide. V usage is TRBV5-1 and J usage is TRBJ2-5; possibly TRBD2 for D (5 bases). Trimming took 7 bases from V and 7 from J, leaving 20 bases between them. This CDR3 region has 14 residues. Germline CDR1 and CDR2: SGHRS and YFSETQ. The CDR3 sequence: CASRPSGLGVTQYF. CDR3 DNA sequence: TGCGCCAGCCGTCCCTCTGGACTGGGAGTGACCCAGTACTTC.

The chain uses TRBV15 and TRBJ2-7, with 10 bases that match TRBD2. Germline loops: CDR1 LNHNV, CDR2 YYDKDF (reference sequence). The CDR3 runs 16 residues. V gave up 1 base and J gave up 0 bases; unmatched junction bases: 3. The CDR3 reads CATSRVLAGDSYEQYV. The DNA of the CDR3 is TGTGCCACCAGCAGAGTTCTAGCGGGGGACTCCTACGAGCAGTACGTC.

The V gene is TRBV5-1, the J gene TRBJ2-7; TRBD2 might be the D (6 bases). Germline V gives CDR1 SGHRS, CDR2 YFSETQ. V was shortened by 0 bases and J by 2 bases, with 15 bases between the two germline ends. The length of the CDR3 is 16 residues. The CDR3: CASSLADAGSPYEQYF. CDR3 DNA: TGCGCCAGCAGCTTGGCCGATGCGGGAAGCCCCTACGAGCAGTACTTC.

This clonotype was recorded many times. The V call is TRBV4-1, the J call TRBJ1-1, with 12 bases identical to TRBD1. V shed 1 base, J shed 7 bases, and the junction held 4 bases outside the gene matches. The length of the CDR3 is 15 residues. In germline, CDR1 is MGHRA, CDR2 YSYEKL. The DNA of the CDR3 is TGCGCCAGCAGCCAAGCAGGGACAGGGGGCAATGAAGCTTTCTTT. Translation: CASSQAGTGGNEAFF.

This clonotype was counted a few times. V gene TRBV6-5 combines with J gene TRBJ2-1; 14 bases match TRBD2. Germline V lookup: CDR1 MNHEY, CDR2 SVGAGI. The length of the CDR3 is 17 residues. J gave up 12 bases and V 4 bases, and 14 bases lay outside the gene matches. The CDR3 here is CASSSPGTSGSPMGQFF. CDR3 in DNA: TGTGCCAGCAGTTCCCCCGGGACTAGCGGGAGCCCGATGGGGCAGTTCTTC.

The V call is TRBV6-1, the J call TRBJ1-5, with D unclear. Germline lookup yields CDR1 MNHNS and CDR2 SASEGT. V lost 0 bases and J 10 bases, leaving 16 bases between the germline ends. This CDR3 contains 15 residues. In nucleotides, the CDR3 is TGTGCCAGCAGTGAAGCCGGTCCTCTAATCGTTCCCCAGCATTTT. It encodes CASSEAGPLIVPQHF.